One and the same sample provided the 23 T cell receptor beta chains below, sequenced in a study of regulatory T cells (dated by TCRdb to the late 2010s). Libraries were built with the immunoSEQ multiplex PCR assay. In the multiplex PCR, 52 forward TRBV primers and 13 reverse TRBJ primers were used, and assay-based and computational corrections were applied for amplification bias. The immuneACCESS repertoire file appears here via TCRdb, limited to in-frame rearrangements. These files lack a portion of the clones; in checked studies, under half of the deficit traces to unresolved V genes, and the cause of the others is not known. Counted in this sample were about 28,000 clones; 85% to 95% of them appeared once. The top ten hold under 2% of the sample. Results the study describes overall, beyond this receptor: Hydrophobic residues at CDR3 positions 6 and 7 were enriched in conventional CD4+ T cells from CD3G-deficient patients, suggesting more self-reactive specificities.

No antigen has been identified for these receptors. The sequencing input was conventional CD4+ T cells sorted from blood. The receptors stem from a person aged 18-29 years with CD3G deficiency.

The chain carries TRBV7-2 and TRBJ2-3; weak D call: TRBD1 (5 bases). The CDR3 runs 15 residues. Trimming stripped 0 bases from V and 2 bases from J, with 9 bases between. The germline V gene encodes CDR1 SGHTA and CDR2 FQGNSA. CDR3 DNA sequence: TGTGCCAGCAGCTTAGCCTCAGGGTTCACAGATACGCAGTATTTT. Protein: CASSLASGFTDTQYF.

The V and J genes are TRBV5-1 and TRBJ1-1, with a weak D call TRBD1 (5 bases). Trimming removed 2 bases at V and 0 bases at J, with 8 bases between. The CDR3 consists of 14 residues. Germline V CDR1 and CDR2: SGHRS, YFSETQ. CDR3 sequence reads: CASSFREMNTEAFF. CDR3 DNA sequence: TGCGCCAGCAGCTTCAGGGAAATGAACACTGAAGCTTTCTTT. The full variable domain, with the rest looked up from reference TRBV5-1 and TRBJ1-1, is KAGVTQTPRYLIKTRGQQVTLSCSPISGHRSVSWYQQTPGQGLQFLFEYFSETQRNKGNFPGRFSGRQFSNSRSEMNVSTLELGDSALYLCASSFREMNTEAFFGQGTRLTVV.

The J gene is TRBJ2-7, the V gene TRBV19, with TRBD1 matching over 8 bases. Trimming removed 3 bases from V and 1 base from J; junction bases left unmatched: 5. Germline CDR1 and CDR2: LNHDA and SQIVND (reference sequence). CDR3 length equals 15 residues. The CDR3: CASSIQGARSYEQYF. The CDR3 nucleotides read TGTGCCAGTAGTATTCAGGGGGCGAGGTCCTACGAGCAGTACTTC.

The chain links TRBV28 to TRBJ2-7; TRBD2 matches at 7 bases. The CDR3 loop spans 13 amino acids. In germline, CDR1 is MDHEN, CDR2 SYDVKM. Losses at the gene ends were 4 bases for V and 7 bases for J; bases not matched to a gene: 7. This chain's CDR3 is CASSYLGEGEQYF. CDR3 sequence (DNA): TGTGCCAGCAGTTACCTTGGGGAGGGTGAGCAGTACTTC.

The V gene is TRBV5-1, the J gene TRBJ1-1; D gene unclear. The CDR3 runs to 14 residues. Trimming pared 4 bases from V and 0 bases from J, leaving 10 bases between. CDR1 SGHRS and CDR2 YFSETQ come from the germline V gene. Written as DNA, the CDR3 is TGCGCCAGCAGCGCCGGAACGCTGAACACTGAAGCTTTCTTT. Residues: CASSAGTLNTEAFF.

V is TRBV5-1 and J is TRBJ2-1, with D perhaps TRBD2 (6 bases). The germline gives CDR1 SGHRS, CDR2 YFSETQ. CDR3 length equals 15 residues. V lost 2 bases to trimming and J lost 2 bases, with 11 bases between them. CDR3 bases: TGCGCCAGCAGCTTAGCGGGCCCAACCTACAATGAGCAGTTCTTC. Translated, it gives CASSLAGPTYNEQFF.

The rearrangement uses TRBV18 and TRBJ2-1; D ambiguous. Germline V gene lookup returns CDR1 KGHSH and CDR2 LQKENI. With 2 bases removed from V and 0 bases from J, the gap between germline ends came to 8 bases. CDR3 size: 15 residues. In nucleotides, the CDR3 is TGTGCCAGCTCACCATCCGGTAGCTCCTACAATGAGCAGTTCTTC. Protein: CASSPSGSSYNEQFF.

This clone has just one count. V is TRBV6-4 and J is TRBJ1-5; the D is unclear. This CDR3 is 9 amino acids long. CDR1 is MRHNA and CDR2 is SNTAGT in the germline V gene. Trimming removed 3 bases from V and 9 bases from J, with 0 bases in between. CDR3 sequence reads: CASSEPQHF. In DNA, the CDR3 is TGTGCCAGCAGTGAGCCCCAGCATTTT.

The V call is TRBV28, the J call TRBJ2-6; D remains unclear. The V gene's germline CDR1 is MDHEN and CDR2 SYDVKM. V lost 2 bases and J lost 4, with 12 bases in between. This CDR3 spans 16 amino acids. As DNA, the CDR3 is TGTGCCAGCAGTTTAAGAAGGTCGGCCGGGGCCAACGTCCTGACTTTC. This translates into CASSLRRSAGANVLTF.

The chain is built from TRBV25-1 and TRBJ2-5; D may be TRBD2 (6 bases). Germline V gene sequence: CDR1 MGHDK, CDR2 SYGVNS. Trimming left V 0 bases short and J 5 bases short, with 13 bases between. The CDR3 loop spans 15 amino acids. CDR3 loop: CASSEYWRGRETQYF. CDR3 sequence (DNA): TGTGCCAGCAGTGAATACTGGCGGGGAAGGGAGACCCAGTACTTC.

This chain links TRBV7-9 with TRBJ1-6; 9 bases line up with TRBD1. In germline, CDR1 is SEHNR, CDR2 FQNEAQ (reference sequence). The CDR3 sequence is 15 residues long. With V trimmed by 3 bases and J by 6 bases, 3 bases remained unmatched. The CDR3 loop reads CASSLRQGGNSPLHF. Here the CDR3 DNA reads TGTGCCAGCAGCTTGAGACAGGGGGGTAATTCACCCCTCCACTTT.

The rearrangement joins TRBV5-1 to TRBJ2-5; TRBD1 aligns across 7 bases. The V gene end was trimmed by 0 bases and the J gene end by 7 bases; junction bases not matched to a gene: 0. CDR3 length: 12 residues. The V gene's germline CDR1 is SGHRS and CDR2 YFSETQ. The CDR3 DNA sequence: TGCGCCAGCAGCTTGGGACAGGGGACCCAGTACTTC. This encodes CASSLGQGTQYF.

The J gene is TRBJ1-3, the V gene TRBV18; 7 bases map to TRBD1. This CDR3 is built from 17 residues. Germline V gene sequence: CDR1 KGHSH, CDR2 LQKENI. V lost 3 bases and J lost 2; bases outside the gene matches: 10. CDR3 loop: CASSPWTGSTPGNTIYF. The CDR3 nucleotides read TGTGCCAGCTCACCTTGGACAGGATCTACACCTGGAAACACCATATATTTT.

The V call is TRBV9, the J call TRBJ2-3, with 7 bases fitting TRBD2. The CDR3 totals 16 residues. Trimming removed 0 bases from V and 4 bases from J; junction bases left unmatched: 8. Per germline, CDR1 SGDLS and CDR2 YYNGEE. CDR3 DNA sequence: TGTGCCAGCAGCGTAGAATTAGTGGGGGGGGCAGATACGCAGTATTTT. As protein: CASSVELVGGADTQYF.

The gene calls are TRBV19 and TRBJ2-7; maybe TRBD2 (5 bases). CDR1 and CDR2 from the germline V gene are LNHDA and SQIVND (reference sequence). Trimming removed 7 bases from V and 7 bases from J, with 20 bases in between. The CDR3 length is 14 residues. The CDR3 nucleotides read TGTGCCAGTACCCCCCGCAGCGGTGGTGGAGAGCAGTACTTC. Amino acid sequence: CASTPRSGGGEQYF.

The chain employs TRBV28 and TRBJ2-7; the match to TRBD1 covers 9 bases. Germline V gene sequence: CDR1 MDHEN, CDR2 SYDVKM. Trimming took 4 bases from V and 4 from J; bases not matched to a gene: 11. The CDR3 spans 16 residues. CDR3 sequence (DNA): TGTGCCAGCAGTTCGACTTATACAGGGGGCGGGTACGAGCAGTACTTC. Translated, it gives CASSSTYTGGGYEQYF.

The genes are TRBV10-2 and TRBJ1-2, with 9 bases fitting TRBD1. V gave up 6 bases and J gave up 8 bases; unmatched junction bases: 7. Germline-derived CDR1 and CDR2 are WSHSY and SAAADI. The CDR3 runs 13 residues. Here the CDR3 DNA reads TGCGCCAGCAGCCCGACAGGGGGTCGGGGCTACACCTTC. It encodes CASSPTGGRGYTF.

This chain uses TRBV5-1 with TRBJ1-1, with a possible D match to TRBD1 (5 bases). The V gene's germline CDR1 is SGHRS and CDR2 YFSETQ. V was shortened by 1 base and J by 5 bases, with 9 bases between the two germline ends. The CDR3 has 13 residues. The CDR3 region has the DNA TGCGCCAGCAGCTTGATAAGGGGAACTGAAGCTTTCTTT. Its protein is CASSLIRGTEAFF. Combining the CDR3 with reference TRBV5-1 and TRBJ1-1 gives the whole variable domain KAGVTQTPRYLIKTRGQQVTLSCSPISGHRSVSWYQQTPGQGLQFLFEYFSETQRNKGNFPGRFSGRQFSNSRSEMNVSTLELGDSALYLCASSLIRGTEAFFGQGTRLTVV.

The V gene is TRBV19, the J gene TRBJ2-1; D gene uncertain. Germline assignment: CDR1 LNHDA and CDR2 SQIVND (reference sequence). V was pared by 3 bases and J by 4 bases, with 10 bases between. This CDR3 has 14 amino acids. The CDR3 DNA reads TGTGCCAGTAGTATCCAGCTACCATACAATGAGCAGTTCTTC. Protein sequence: CASSIQLPYNEQFF.

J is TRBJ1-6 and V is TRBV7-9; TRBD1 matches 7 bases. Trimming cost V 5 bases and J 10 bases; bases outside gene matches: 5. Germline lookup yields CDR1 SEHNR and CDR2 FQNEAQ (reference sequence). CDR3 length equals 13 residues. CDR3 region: CASSTRQGSPLHF. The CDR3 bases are TGTGCCAGCAGCACCCGACAGGGATCACCCCTCCACTTT. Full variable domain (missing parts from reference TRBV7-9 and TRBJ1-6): DTGVSQNPRHKITKRGQNVTFRCDPISEHNRLYWYRQTLGQGPEFLTYFQNEAQLEKSRLLSDRFSAERPKGSFSTLEIQRTEQGDSAMYLCASSTRQGSPLHFGNGTRLTVT.

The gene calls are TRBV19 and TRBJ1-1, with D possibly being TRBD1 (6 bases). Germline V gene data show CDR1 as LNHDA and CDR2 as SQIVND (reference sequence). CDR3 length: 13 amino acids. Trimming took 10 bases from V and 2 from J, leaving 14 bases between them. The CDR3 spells CATSGGANTEAFF. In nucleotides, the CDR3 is TGTGCCACCTCCGGGGGGGCCAACACTGAAGCTTTCTTT. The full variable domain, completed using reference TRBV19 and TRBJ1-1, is DGGITQSPKYLFRKEGQNVTLSCEQNLNHDAMYWYRQDPGQGLRLIYYSQIVNDFQKGDIAEGYSVSREKKESFPLTVTSAQKNPTAFYLCATSGGANTEAFFGQGTRLTVV.

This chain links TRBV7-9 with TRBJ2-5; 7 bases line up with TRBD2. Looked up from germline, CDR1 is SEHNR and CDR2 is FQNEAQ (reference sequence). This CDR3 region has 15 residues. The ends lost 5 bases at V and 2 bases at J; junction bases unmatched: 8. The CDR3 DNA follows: TGTGCCAGCAGCCAACCGGATAGCGGGCAAGAGACCCAGTACTTC. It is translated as CASSQPDSGQETQYF.

The CDR3, as DNA: TGTGCCAGCAGCTTCGGTCAGGGGTATAGGTCCTACGAGCAGTACTTC. Translating it yields CASSFGQGYRSYEQYF. The chain combines TRBV5-6 with TRBJ2-7; D is possibly TRBD1 (6 bases). Germline assignment: CDR1 SGHDT and CDR2 YYEEEE. This CDR3 spans 16 amino acids. V gave up 2 bases and J gave up 1 base, with 16 bases separating them.